Included here is one TCR beta chain sequence, with context. What it binds is unknown. Assay: immunoSEQ multiplex PCR; the TCRdb copy retains only in-frame clones and omits some. Among tens of thousands of clones listed, approximately 90% were seen once. This entry is derived from a study of OX40 agonist ivuxolimab in advanced cancers. Study at large: Under the entry rules, prior anti-PD-1, anti-PD-L1 or anti-CTLA-4 therapy was allowed, and 40% had some.

Findings of the study overall: Determination of antigen specificity was not performed for the expanded peripheral T cells.

V was trimmed by 3 bases and J by 5 bases, leaving 10 bases between them. This CDR3 has 13 amino acids. Germline V CDR1 and CDR2: MDHEN, SYDVKM. The TCR comes from an adult with an advanced solid tumor such as melanoma, head and neck, liver or kidney cancer. The chain carries TRBV28 and TRBJ2-5; no reliable D call. Specimen: CD4+ or CD8+ T cells sorted from blood, collected in a trial of the OX40 agonist ivuxolimab. The CDR3 region has the DNA TGTGCCAGCAGTTTGGCTCGTACGGAGACCCAGTACTTC. Translated, it gives CASSLARTETQYF.